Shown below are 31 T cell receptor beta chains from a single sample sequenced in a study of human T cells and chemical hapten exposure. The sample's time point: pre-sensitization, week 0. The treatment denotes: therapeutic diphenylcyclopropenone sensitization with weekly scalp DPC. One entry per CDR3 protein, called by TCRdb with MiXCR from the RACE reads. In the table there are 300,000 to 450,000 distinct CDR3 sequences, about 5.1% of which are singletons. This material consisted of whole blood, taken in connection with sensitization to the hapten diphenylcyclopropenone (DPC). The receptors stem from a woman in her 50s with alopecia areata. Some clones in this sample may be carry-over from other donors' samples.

CDR3 region: CASSVGGVYEQYF. CDR3 bases: TGTGCCAGCAGCGTAGGTGGGGTCTACGAGCAGTACTTC. The chain combines TRBV9 with TRBJ2-7; D gene ambiguous. The CDR3 covers 13 residues. V lost 0 bases to trimming and J lost 3 bases, with 7 bases between them. The germline V gene has CDR1 SGDLS and CDR2 YYNGEE.

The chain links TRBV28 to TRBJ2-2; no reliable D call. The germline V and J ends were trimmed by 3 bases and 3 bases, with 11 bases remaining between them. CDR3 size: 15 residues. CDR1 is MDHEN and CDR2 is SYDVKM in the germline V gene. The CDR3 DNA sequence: TGTGCCAGCAGTTTTATGGGGTTGGACACCGGGGAGCTGTTTTTT. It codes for CASSFMGLDTGELFF.

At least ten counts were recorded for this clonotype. The CDR3 DNA sequence: TGTGCCATAACAATGGGGGGCTTGACTGAAGCTTTCTTT. Protein product: CAITMGGLTEAFF. This chain connects TRBV6-2 or TRBV6-3 to TRBJ1-1; possibly TRBD1 for D (6 bases). The CDR3 spans 13 residues. Trimming cost V 10 bases and J 5 bases, with 17 bases left between them. The germline V gene encodes CDR1 MNHEY and CDR2 SVGEGT.

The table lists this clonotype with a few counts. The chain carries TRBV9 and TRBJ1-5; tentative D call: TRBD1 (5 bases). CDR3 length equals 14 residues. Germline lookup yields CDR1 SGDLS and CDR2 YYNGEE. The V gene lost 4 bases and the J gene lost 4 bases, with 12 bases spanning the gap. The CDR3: CASSYDSENQPQHF. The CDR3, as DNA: TGTGCCAGCAGCTATGACAGCGAAAATCAGCCCCAGCATTTT. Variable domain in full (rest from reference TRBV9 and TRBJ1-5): DSGVTQTPKHLITATGQRVTLRCSPRSGDLSVYWYQQSLDQGLQFLIQYYNGEERAKGNILERFSAQQFPDLHSELNLSSLELGDSALYFCASSYDSENQPQHFGDGTRLSIL.

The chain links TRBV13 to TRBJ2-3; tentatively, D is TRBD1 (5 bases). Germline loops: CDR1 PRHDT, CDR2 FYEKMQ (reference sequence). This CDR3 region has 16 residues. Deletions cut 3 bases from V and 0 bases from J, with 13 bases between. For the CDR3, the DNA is TGTGCCAGCAGCTTTCAGCAGGGCACTAGCACAGATACGCAGTATTTT. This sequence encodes CASSFQQGTSTDTQYF. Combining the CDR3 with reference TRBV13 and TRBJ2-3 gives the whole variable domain AAGVIQSPRHLIKEKRETATLKCYPIPRHDTVYWYQQGPGQDPQFLISFYEKMQSDKGSIPDRFSAQQFSDYHSELNMSSLELGDSALYFCASSFQQGTSTDTQYFGPGTRLTVL.

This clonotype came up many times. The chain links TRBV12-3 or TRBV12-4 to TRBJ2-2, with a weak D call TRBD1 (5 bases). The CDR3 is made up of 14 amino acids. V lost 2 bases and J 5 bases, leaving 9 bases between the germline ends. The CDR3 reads CASSLSRETGELFF. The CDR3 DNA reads TGTGCCAGCAGTTTAAGCAGGGAAACCGGGGAGCTGTTTTTT.

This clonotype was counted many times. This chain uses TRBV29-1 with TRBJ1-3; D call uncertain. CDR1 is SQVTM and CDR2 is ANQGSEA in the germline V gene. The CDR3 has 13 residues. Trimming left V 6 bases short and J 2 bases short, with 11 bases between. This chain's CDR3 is CSVGFSAGNTIYF. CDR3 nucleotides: TGCAGCGTGGGGTTCTCAGCTGGAAACACCATATATTTT.

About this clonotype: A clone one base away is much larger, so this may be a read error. Written as DNA, the CDR3 is TGTACCAGCAGGACCGTGACGAACACAGATACGCAGTATTTT. Its protein is CTSRTVTNTDTQYF. The chain has TRBV6-6 and TRBJ2-3; no clear D gene. Germline assignment: CDR1 MNHNY and CDR2 SVGAGI (reference sequence). The CDR3 spans 14 residues.

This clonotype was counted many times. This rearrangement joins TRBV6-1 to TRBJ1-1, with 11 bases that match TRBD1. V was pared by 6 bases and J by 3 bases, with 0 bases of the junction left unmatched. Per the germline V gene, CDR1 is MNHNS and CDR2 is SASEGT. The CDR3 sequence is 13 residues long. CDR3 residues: CASRGQGDTEAFF. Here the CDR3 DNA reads TGTGCCAGCAGGGGACAGGGGGACACTGAAGCTTTCTTT.

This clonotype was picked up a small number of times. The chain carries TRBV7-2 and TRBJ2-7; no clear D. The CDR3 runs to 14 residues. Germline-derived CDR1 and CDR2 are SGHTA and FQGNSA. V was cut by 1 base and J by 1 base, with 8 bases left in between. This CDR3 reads CASSLELLSYEQYF. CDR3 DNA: TGTGCCAGCAGCTTAGAACTCCTTTCCTACGAGCAGTACTTC.

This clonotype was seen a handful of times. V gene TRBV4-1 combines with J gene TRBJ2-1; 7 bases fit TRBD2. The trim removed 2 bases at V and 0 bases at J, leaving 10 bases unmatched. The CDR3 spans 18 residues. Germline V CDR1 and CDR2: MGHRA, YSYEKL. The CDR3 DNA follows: TGCGCCAGCAGCCAACAGCAGCTAGCGGCTAGCTCCTACAATGAGCAGTTCTTC. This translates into CASSQQQLAASSYNEQFF.

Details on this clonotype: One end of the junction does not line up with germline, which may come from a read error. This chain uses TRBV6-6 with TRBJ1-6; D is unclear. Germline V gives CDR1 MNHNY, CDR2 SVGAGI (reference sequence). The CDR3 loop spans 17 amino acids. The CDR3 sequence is CASSYSLSDIYNTPLHF. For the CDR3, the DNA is TGTGCCAGCAGTTACTCCCTCTCGGATATCTATAATACACCCCTCCACTTT.

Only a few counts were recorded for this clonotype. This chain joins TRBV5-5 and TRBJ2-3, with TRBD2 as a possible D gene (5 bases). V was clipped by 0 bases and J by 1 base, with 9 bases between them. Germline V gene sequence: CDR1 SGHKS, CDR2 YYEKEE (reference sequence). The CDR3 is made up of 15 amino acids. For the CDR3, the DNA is TGTGCCAGCAGCTTGGACGGGGTCGGCACAGATACGCAGTATTTT. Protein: CASSLDGVGTDTQYF.

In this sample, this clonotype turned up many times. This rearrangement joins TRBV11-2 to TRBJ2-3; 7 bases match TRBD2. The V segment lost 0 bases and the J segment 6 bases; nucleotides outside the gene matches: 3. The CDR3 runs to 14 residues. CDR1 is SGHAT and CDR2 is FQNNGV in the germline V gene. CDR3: CASSLDRRGDTQYF. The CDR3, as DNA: TGTGCCAGCAGCTTAGATCGGCGGGGGGATACGCAGTATTTT.

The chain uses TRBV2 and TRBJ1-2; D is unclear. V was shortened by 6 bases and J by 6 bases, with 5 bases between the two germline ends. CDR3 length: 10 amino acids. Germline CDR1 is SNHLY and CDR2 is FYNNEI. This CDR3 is CASSGDGYTF. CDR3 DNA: TGTGCCAGCAGCGGGGATGGCTACACCTTC.

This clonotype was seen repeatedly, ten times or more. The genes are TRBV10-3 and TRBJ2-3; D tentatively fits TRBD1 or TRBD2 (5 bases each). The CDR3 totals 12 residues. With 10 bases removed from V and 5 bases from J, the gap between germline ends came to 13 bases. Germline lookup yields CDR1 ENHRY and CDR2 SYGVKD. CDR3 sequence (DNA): TGTGCCAGTAAAGACAGCGGAGATACGCAGTATTTT. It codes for CASKDSGDTQYF.

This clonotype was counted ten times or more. Here the CDR3 DNA reads TGTGCCAGCAGTTTGGGAAGACACACCTACGAGCAGTACTTC. It yields the protein CASSLGRHTYEQYF. The rearrangement uses TRBV27 and TRBJ2-7; no firm D call. CDR3 size: 14 residues. Per the germline V gene, CDR1 is MNHEY and CDR2 is SMNVEV (reference sequence). V was cut by 3 bases and J by 2 bases, with 11 bases left in between.

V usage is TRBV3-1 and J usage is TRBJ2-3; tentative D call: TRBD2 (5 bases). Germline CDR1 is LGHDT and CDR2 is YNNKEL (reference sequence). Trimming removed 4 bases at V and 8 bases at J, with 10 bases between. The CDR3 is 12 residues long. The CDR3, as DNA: TGTGCCAGCAGCCGTGGGAGAGGTACGCAGTATTTT. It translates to CASSRGRGTQYF.

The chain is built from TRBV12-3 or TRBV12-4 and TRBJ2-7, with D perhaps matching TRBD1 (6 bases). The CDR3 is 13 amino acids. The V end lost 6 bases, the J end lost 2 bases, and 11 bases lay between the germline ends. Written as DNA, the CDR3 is TGTGCCAGCAGCAGGACAGTCCCCTACGAGCAGTACTTC. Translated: CASSRTVPYEQYF.

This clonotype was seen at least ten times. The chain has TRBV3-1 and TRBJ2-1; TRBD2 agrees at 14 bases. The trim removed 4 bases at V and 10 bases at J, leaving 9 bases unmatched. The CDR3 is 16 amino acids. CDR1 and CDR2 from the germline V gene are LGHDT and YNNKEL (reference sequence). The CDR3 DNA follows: TGTGCCAGCAGCCCGGGACTAGCGGGGGTTGGAGGCGAGCAGTTCTTC. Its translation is CASSPGLAGVGGEQFF.

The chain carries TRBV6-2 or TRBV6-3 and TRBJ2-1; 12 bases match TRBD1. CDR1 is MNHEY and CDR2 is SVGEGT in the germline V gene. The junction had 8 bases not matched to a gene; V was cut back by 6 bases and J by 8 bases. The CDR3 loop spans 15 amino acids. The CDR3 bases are TGTGCCAGCAGCCTTCGGGACAGGGGGCGGCATGAGCAGTTCTTC. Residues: CASSLRDRGRHEQFF.

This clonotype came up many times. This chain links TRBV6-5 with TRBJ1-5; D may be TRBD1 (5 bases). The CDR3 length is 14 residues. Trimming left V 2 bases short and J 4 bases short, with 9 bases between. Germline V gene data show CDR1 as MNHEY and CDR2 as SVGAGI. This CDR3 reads CASSYGGPNQPQHF. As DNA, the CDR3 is TGTGCCAGCAGTTACGGGGGACCTAATCAGCCCCAGCATTTT.

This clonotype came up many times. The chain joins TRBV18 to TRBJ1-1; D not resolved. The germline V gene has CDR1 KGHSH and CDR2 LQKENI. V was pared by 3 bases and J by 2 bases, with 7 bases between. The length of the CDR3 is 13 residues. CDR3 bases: TGTGCCAGCTCACCGTCGACAAACACTGAAGCTTTCTTT. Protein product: CASSPSTNTEAFF.

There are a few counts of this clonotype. CDR3 loop: CSVVGARETQYF. The DNA of the CDR3 is TGCAGCGTTGTGGGGGCCCGGGAGACCCAGTACTTC. This chain uses TRBV29-1 with TRBJ2-5; tentative D call: TRBD1 (6 bases). This CDR3 has 12 residues. CDR1 is SQVTM, CDR2 ANQGSEA, per germline. Trimming pared 4 bases from V and 5 bases from J, leaving 11 bases between.

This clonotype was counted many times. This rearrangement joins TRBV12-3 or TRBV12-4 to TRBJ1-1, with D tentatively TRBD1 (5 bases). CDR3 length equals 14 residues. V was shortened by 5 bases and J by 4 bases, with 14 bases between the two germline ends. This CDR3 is CASSPSGGGTEAFF. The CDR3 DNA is TGTGCCAGCAGTCCCTCCGGGGGTGGCACTGAAGCTTTCTTT.

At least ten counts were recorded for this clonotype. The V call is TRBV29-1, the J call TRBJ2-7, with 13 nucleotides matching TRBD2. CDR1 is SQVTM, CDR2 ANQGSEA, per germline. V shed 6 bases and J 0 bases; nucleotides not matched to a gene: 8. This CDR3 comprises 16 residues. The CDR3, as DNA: TGCAGCGTGGTGGGACTAGCGGGGCTTTCCTCCTACGAGCAGTACTTC. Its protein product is CSVVGLAGLSSYEQYF.

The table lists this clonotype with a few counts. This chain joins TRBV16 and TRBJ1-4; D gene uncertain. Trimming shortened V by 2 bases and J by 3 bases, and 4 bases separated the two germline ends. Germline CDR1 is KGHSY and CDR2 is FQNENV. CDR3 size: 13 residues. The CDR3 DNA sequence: TGTGCCAGCAGCCAAGCAGCTAATGAAAAACTGTTTTTT. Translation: CASSQAANEKLFF.

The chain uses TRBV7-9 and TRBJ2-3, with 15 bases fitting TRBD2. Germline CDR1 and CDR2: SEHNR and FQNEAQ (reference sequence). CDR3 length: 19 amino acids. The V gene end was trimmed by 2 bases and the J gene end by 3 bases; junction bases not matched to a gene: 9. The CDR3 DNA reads TGTGCCAGCAGCTTAAAAGGACTAGCGGGAGGGCCCTCGACAGATACGCAGTATTTT. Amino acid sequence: CASSLKGLAGGPSTDTQYF.

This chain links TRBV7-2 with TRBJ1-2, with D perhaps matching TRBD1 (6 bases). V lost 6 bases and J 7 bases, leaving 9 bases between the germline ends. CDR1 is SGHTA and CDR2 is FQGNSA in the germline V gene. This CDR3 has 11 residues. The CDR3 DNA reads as TGTGCCAGCAGACAGGGTTTTGGCTACACCTTC. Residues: CASRQGFGYTF.

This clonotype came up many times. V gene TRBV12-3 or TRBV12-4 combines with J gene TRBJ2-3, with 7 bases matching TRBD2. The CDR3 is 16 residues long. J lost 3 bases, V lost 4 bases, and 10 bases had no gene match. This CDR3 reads CASSSPRRGGTDTQYF. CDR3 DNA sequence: TGTGCCAGCAGTTCCCCCCGGCGGGGAGGGACAGATACGCAGTATTTT.

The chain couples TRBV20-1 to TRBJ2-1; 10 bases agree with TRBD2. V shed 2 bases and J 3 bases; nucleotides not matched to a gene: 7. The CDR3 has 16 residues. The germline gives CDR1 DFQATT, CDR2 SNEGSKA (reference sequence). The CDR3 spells CSARTPSGRVYNEQFF. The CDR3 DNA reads TGCAGTGCTAGAACGCCGAGCGGGAGGGTCTACAATGAGCAGTTCTTC.